Shown below are 3 T cell receptor beta chains from a single sample sequenced in a study of blood T cell repertoires in COVID-19. Produced via immunoSEQ multiplex PCR; TCRdb's table is partial and in-frame only. Among about 140,000 clones, approximately 84% were seen once, and the ten largest hold under 2%. The sample consisted of PBMCs or T cells enriched from blood (not recorded which). The receptors shown here come from a woman younger than 30 who had been exposed to COVID-19.

The rearrangement uses TRBV18 and TRBJ1-2; 8 bases align to TRBD1. The CDR3 sequence is 16 residues long. Trimming removed 4 bases from V and 7 bases from J; junction bases left unmatched: 14. Germline assignment: CDR1 KGHSH and CDR2 LQKENI. For the CDR3, the DNA is TGTGCCAGCTCACAAAACTCACCGGGACAGGAGGCTGGCTACACCTTC. It is translated as CASSQNSPGQEAGYTF.

V is TRBV15 and J is TRBJ1-4; no definite D call. CDR3 size: 13 residues. The germline V and J ends were trimmed by 4 bases and 6 bases, with 9 bases remaining between them. Germline CDR1 reads LNHNV; CDR2 reads YYDKDF (reference sequence). The CDR3 here is CATSIQEHEKLFF. CDR3 sequence (DNA): TGTGCCACCAGCATTCAGGAACATGAAAAACTGTTTTTT.

V gene TRBV6-6 combines with J gene TRBJ1-5, with 10 bases lining up with TRBD1. The V gene's germline CDR1 is MNHNY and CDR2 SVGAGI (reference sequence). CDR3 size: 16 residues. The junction had 5 bases not matched to a gene; V was cut back by 6 bases and J by 0 bases. This chain's CDR3 is CASRWDRGNSNQPQHF. The CDR3, as DNA: TGTGCCAGCAGGTGGGACAGGGGCAATAGCAATCAGCCCCAGCATTTT.